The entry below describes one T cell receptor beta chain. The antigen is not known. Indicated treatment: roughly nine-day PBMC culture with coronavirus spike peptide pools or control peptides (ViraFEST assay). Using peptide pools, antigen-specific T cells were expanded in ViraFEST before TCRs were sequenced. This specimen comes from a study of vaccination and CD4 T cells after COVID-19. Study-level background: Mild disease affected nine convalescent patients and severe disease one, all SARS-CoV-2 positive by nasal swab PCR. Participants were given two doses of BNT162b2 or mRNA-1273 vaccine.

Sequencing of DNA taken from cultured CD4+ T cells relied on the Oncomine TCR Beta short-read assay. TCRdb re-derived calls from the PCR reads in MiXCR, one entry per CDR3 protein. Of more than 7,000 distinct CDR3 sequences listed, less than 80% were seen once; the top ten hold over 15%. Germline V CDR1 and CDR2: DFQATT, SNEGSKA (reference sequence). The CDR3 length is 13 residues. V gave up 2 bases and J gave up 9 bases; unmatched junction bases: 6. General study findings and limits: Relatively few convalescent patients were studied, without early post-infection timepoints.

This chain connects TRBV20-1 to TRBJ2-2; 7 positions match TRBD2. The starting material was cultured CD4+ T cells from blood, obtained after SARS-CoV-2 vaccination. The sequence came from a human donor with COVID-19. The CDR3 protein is CSARIGGTRELFF. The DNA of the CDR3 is TGCAGTGCTAGAATCGGGGGGACCCGGGAGCTGTTTTTT.